Listed below are T cell receptor beta chains from one sample, sequenced in a study of molecular identifiers for immune sequencing clone quantification. Via MiXCR, TCRdb re-called the PCR reads, giving one row per CDR3 protein. The sample consists of roughly 630,000 distinct CDR3 sequences, around 25% of them appearing once. The sample was naive CD8+ T cells from blood, with Jurkat cell RNA spiked in. These receptors were taken from a human donor in good health. Some libraries in this study had Jurkat cell RNA spiked in. Both conserved end residues are part of each CDR3. D genes are given only for firm matches. Rows may omit the clone size; those that give it use once, few, many or a size class.

.	TRBV3-1	.	TRBJ2-7	TGTGCCAGCAGCCAAGACCCCGCGCAGGGGACCGAGCAGTACTTC	CASSQDPAQGTEQYF
TRBD2	TRBV5-6	many	TRBJ2-1	TGTGCCAGCAGCTGGCTAGCGGGGGGGCCCAATGAGCAGTTCTTC	CASSWLAGGPNEQFF
.	TRBV28	many	TRBJ1-5	TGTGCCAGCAGTTTCCCTCCAGGAGGGGAGTATAGCAATCAGCCCCAGCATTTT	CASSFPPGGEYSNQPQHF
.	TRBV2	few	TRBJ2-7	TGTGCCAGCAGTGATTTGGCCTACGAGCAGTACTTC	CASSDLAYEQYF
.	TRBV4-3	few	TRBJ2-4	TGCGCCAGCAGCCCCGAGGTCTTTGCCAAAAACATTCAGTACTTC	CASSPEVFAKNIQYF
.	TRBV4-3	.	TRBJ2-7	TGCGCCAGCAGCCAAGGGGACGGGACCTACGAGCAGTACTTC	CASSQGDGTYEQYF
.	TRBV12-3/TRBV12-4	many	TRBJ1-1	TGTGCCAGCAGTCCGGGGAGTGGGTTCGACACTGAAGCTTTCTTT	CASSPGSGFDTEAFF
.	TRBV7-9	few	TRBJ2-1	TGTGCCAGCAGCTTAACAATTAGCTCCTACAATGAGCAGTTCTTC	CASSLTISSYNEQFF
.	TRBV4-1	few	TRBJ2-5	TGCGCCAGCAGCCTGACTATCCTAAGACAAGAGACCCAGTACTTC	CASSLTILRQETQYF
.	TRBV4-1	few	TRBJ1-2	TGCGCCAGCAGCCAAGATCCGCGAGGTACCTATGGCTACACCTTC	CASSQDPRGTYGYTF
TRBD1	TRBV18	few	TRBJ2-7	TGTGCCAGCTCACCTACGGACAGGATCTCCTACGAGCAGTACTTC	CASSPTDRISYEQYF
.	TRBV30	few	TRBJ2-3	TGTGCCTGGAGTGTACAATGGGGGGGCGCAGATACGCAGTATTTT	CAWSVQWGGADTQYF
.	TRBV3-1	.	TRBJ2-7	TGTGCCAGCAGCCAAGAGGTTTTCGGACAGAGCTCCTACGAGCAGTACTTC	CASSQEVFGQSSYEQYF
TRBD1	TRBV3-1	few	TRBJ2-6	TGTGCCAGCAGCCACTTAAACCGGGACAGGGCTACCAGCGTCCTGACTTTC	CASSHLNRDRATSVLTF
TRBD1	TRBV5-6	many	TRBJ2-1	TGTGCCAGCAGCTTGAGGGACAGGGAAGGGGGTCCCTACAATGAGCAGTTCTTC	CASSLRDREGGPYNEQFF
.	TRBV27	.	TRBJ1-1	TGTGCCAGCAGTTTAGTTCCGAACAAACAAGCTGAAGCTTTCTTT	CASSLVPNKQAEAFF
.	TRBV7-9	many	TRBJ1-1	TGTGCCAGCAGCACGGGAGCAGAGACTGAAGCTTTCTTT	CASSTGAETEAFF
.	TRBV6-5	few	TRBJ1-1	TGTGCCAGCGGGGACCTCATGAACACTGAAGCTTTCTTT	CASGDLMNTEAFF
.	TRBV29-1	many	TRBJ1-2	TGCAGCGCGAGGAGCATGTCCGGCTACACCTTC	CSARSMSGYTF
.	TRBV4-2	few	TRBJ2-2	TGTGCCAGCAGCCAAGGGTTCACCGGGGAGCTGTTTTTT	CASSQGFTGELFF
.	TRBV19	few	TRBJ2-2	TGTGCCAGTAGTATTGTGGGGCTGGGCGGGGAGCTGTTTTTT	CASSIVGLGGELFF
TRBD1	TRBV5-6	many	TRBJ2-7	TGTGCCAGCAGAACCAGACAGGGGGCCGGGGACGAGCAGTACTTC	CASRTRQGAGDEQYF
.	TRBV9	few	TRBJ2-1	TGTGCCAGCAGCCACCAAACCGAAGGAACCTACAATGAGCAGTTCTTC	CASSHQTEGTYNEQFF
.	TRBV11-3	.	TRBJ2-3	TGTGCCAGCAGCAGTGGGCTGCTCCCAGATACGCAGTATTTT	CASSSGLLPDTQYF
.	TRBV7-9	many	TRBJ1-1	TGTGCCAGCAGCCCAACTCCGCGGCAGGTTAACACTGAAGCTTTCTTT	CASSPTPRQVNTEAFF
.	TRBV20-1	few	TRBJ2-2	TGCAGTGCTAGGGCACCGAACGGGGAGCTGTTTTTT	CSARAPNGELFF
TRBD2	TRBV7-9	.	TRBJ2-1	TGTGCCAGCAGCTTGCCTAGCGGGATAGTTGAGCAGTTCTTC	CASSLPSGIVEQFF
.	TRBV6-6	many	TRBJ2-6	TGTGCCAGCAGTCCCTCCCAGACAGGTTGGGTTGGGGCCAACGTCCTGACTTTC	CASSPSQTGWVGANVLTF
TRBD1	TRBV5-4	many	TRBJ2-2	TGTGCCAGCAGTCCGAAGACAGGGAATTTTAGGACCGGGGAGCTGTTTTTT	CASSPKTGNFRTGELFF
TRBD2	TRBV20-1	many	TRBJ2-1	TGCAGTGTCACGACTAGCGGGGGGGCTCACTACAATGAGCAGTTCTTC	CSVTTSGGAHYNEQFF
TRBD1	TRBV5-1	.	TRBJ2-7	TGCGCCAGCAGCATTCCCGGGACAGACGAGAGCGAGCAGTACTTC	CASSIPGTDESEQYF
TRBD1	TRBV29-1	many	TRBJ2-3	TGCAGCGTTCCCGGGACAGGGTCCCTAACAGATACGCAGTATTTT	CSVPGTGSLTDTQYF
TRBD1	TRBV4-1	.	TRBJ1-1	TGCGCCAGCAGCCGAGATGGACAGGGGAACACTGAAGCTTTCTTT	CASSRDGQGNTEAFF
TRBD1	TRBV6-1	.	TRBJ1-3	TGTGCCAGCAGTACGTGGTTTCCGGGACAGATCTCTGGAAACACCATATATTTT	CASSTWFPGQISGNTIYF
.	TRBV29-1	.	TRBJ2-7	TGCAGCGTTGAATCTAGCGCATCCTACGAGCAGTACTTC	CSVESSASYEQYF
.	TRBV7-9	.	TRBJ1-4	TGTGCCCGCAGCCCCTCCCGTGGGCCAGGAAATGAAAAACTGTTTTTT	CARSPSRGPGNEKLFF
TRBD1	TRBV4-1	many	TRBJ2-7	TGCGCCAGCAGCCAAGCCAGGGGGCGATCCGAGCAGTACTTC	CASSQARGRSEQYF
TRBD2	TRBV3-1	many	TRBJ2-7	TGTGCCAGCAGCCAAGCCGAGCGGGGGGGCCCGTACGAGCAGTACTTC	CASSQAERGGPYEQYF
.	TRBV19	few	TRBJ1-5	TGTGCCAGTAGGGGCCCCGGACATCAGCCCCAGCATTTT	CASRGPGHQPQHF
TRBD2	TRBV4-1	.	TRBJ2-3	TGCGCCAGCAGCCAAGTTAGCGGGAGGGCTGCAGATACGCAGTATTTT	CASSQVSGRAADTQYF
.	TRBV24-1	many	TRBJ2-2	TGTGCCACCAGTGATCCGACGGGGTCGAACACCGGGGAGCTGTTTTTT	CATSDPTGSNTGELFF
.	TRBV4-1	.	TRBJ2-7	TGCGCCAGCAGCCAAGAGGGACCGGAAACCGACTCCCACGAGCGGTACTTC	CASSQEGPETDSHERYF
.	TRBV11-3	few	TRBJ1-1	TGTGCCAGCAGCTTAGATTTCTCTGAAGCTTTCTTT	CASSLDFSEAFF
.	TRBV27	.	TRBJ1-6	TGTGCCAGCAGTCCGGGTCGGGGCAATTCCCCCCTCCCCTTT	CASSPGRGNSPLPF
.	TRBV12-3/TRBV12-4	few	TRBJ2-1	TGTGCCAGCAGTTTTAACAACCCTGAGCAGTTCTTC	CASSFNNPEQFF
.	TRBV7-2	few	TRBJ1-5	TGTGCCAGCAGCCCCCCGTTTGGTAGCAATCAGCCCCAGCATTTT	CASSPPFGSNQPQHF
.	TRBV6-7	few	TRBJ1-1	TGTGCCAGCAGTGAAAAGGGGTTCTGCAGGGAAGCTTTCTTT	CASSEKGFCREAFF